The clone carrying this T cell receptor (beta chain) has at least ten counts. Its specificity is unknown. This sample was included in a study of CD8 T cells in ankylosing spondylitis. The study, taken as a whole, reports: CD8+ cells made up the disease-linked clones, which were relatively rare in peripheral blood. In ankylosing spondylitis blood, a motif of roughly 8 highly homologous TCR beta variants appeared characteristic. Past studies reported some motif variants in reactive arthritis synovial fluid and blood. Clones tied to disease were said to be significantly enriched in matched ankylosing spondylitis synovial fluid.

Germline V gene sequence: CDR1 SGHVS, CDR2 FQNEAQ. Deletions cut 3 bases from V and 4 bases from J, with 6 bases between. The CDR3 is 12 residues long. Researchers built TCR beta libraries using quantitative 5'-RACE with molecular barcodes. TCRdb reprocessed the 5' RACE reads with MiXCR, giving one entry per CDR3 protein. The repertoire has about 480,000 distinct CDR3 sequences, 15% to 20% of them found once; the top ten carry approximately 1%. The sequence was obtained from a male donor with ankylosing spondylitis. The genes are TRBV7-8 and TRBJ2-5; D is unresolved. The sample was blood, either unsorted or a sorted T cell fraction (not recorded which). The chain's CDR3 is CASSFSRETQYF. CDR3 nucleotide sequence: TGTGCCAGCAGCTTTAGTAGAGAGACCCAGTACTTC.